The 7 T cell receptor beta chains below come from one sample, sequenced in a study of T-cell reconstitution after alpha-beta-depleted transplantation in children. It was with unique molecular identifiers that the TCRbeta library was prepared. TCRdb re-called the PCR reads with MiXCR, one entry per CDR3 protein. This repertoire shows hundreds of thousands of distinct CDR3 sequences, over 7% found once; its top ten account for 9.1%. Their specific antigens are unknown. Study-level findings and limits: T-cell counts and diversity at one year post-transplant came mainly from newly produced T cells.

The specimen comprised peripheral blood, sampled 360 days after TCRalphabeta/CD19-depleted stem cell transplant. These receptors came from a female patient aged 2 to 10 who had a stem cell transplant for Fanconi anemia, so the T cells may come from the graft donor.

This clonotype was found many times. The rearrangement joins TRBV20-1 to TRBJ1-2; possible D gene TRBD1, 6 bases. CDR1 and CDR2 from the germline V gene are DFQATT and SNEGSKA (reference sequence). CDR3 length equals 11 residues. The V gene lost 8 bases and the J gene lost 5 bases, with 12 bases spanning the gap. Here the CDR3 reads CSTGTKYGYTF. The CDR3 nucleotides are TGCAGTACCGGGACAAAATATGGCTACACCTTC.

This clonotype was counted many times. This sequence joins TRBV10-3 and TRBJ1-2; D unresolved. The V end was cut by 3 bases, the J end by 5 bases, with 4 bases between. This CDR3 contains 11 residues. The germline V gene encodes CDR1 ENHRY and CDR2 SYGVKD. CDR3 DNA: TGTGCCATCAGTGATTTTTATGGCTACACCTTC. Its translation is CAISDFYGYTF.

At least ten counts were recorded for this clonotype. CDR3: CAISEIGQTNTEAFF. The CDR3 DNA reads TGTGCCATCAGTGAGATTGGACAAACTAACACTGAAGCTTTCTTT. This rearrangement joins TRBV10-3 to TRBJ1-1; maybe TRBD1 (5 bases). Germline-derived CDR1 and CDR2 are ENHRY and SYGVKD. Deletions cut 2 bases from V and 2 bases from J, with 12 bases between. This CDR3 is built from 15 residues.

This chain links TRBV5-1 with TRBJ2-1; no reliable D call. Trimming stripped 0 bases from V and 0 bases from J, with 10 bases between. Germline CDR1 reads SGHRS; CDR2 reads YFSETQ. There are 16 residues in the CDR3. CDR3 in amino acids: CASSLVTQRSYNEQFF. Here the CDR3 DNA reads TGCGCCAGCAGCTTGGTAACCCAGCGCTCCTACAATGAGCAGTTCTTC.

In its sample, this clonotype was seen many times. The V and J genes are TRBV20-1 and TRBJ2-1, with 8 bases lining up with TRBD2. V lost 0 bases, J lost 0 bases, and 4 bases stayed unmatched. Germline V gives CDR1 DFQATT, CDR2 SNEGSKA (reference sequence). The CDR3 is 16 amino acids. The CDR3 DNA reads TGCAGTGCTAGAGATCAGCGGGGGAGCTCCTACAATGAGCAGTTCTTC. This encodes CSARDQRGSSYNEQFF.

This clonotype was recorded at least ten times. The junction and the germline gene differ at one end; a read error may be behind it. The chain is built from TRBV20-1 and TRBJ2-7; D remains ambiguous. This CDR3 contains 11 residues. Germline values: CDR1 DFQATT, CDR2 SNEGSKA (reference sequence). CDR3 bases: TGCAGTGCTAAGTCCGATTACGGGCAGTACTTC. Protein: CSAKSDYGQYF.

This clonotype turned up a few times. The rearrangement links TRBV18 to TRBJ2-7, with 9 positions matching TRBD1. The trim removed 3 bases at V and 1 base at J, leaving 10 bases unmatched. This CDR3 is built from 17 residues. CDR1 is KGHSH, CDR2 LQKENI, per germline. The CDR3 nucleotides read TGTGCCAGCTCACCCGTTCAACAGGGGGCGGTGTCCTACGAGCAGTACTTC. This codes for CASSPVQQGAVSYEQYF.